These T cell receptor beta chains were read from a single sample in a study of T cell changes during pregnancy in multiple sclerosis. This table comes from immunoSEQ multiplex PCR, and its TCRdb copy is limited to in-frame clones, with some not included. Among roughly 75,000 clones, 85% to 95% were seen once, and the ten largest hold 2%. Sequencing was performed on peripheral blood, taken in the third trimester of pregnancy. These receptors all stem from a female donor in good health, enrolled as a control in a pregnancy study. The CDR3 runs from the conserved cysteine through the conserved F or W. The D gene is left open where the match is weak.

j_call d_call v_call cdr3_nt cdr3_aa
TRBJ2-1 NA TRBV23-1 TGCGCCAGCAGTCACCCCGGGGGTGGGTCCAGCCGCTACAATGAGCAGTTCTTC CASSHPGGGSSRYNEQFF
TRBJ1-2 NA TRBV7-2 TGTGCCAGCAGCTTAGGTCTGCAGGGCTTTGGCTACACCTTC CASSLGLQGFGYTF
TRBJ2-5 TRBD2 TRBV2 TGTGCCGGGGGACTAGCGGACGGGGGGGAGACCCAGTACTTC CAGGLADGGETQYF
TRBJ2-7 TRBD1 TRBV10-3 TGTGCCATCAGCCAGGGACAGGGAACCTACGAGCAGTACTTC CAISQGQGTYEQYF
TRBJ2-3 TRBD2 TRBV2 TGTGCCAGCAGTCCGGGACTAGCGGAAGGTGGTACGCAGTATTTT CASSPGLAEGGTQYF
TRBJ2-5 TRBD2 TRBV27 TGTGCCAGCACGCGGGAGCGAGAGACCCAGTACTTC CASTRERETQYF
TRBJ2-7 TRBD2 TRBV7-2 TGTGCCAGCAGCAAAGGACTAGCGGGAGGGAGGTACGAGCAGTACTTC CASSKGLAGGRYEQYF
TRBJ2-3 NA TRBV30 TGTGCCTGGAGTGAAGGTAGCGGCACAAATACGCAGTATTTT CAWSEGSGTNTQYF
TRBJ2-7 TRBD1 TRBV9 TGTGCCAGCAGCAAAGAGACAGGGTGGGCTCCCGAGCAGTACTTC CASSKETGWAPEQYF
TRBJ2-1 NA TRBV7-9 TGTGCCAGCAGCTTAGCGGCAGGGGGGCTGGACAATGAGCAGTTCTTC CASSLAAGGLDNEQFF
TRBJ2-2 NA TRBV15 TGTGCCACCAGCAGAGACAGGGCGAGCACCGGGGAGCTGTTTTTT CATSRDRASTGELFF
TRBJ1-6 TRBD1 TRBV29-1 TGCAGCGCCGCGACAGGGGGAGGTTCACCCCTCCACTTT CSAATGGGSPLHF
TRBJ2-1 TRBD1 TRBV5-1 TGCGCCAGCAGCTTCCCAGGGGGCACAAATGAGCAGTTCTTC CASSFPGGTNEQFF
TRBJ1-2 TRBD1 TRBV6-5 TGTGCCAGCAGTTACCGTGGACAGGGAACGGGCGGCTACACCTTC CASSYRGQGTGGYTF
TRBJ1-4 NA TRBV5-4 TGTGCCAGCAGCTCCCGTCCCAGACAGGCCGAAAAACTGTTTTTT CASSSRPRQAEKLFF
TRBJ2-7 NA TRBV27 TGTGCCAGCAGTTCTTATTACGGCTACGAGCAGTACTTC CASSSYYGYEQYF
TRBJ2-2 TRBD1 TRBV7-3 TGTGCCAGCAGCTCACAGGGGGCTGGGGAGCTGTTTTTT CASSSQGAGELFF